This entry concerns a single TCR beta chain. What it binds is not known. The data are from a study of chemoradiotherapy in HPV16-positive cancers. Study results and caveats: HPV-specific T cells were functionally defined from only two HPV16-positive patients. Candidate HPV-specific clones and E7-related TCR motifs grew in tumor during treatment. For HPV16-positive patients, expanding HPV-responsive T cells associated with longer recurrence-free survival.

Measured with immunoSEQ multiplex PCR; TCRdb has only the in-frame clones, and not every one. The sample has under 6,500 clones, 83% seen once. V lost 4 bases and J lost 5, with 17 bases in between. Germline V CDR1 and CDR2: MGHRA, YSYEKL. The CDR3 covers 15 residues. The sequence came from a human donor with HPV-associated anogenital cancer. The input for sequencing was tumor tissue, taken from a patient who underwent chemoradiotherapy. V usage is TRBV4-1 and J usage is TRBJ1-1; maybe TRBD1 (6 bases). The CDR3 loop is CASSPLQGLGTEAFF. CDR3 coding DNA: TGCGCCAGCAGCCCACTACAGGGTCTAGGGACTGAAGCTTTCTTT.